This T cell receptor beta chain was profiled in a study of blood T cell repertoires in COVID-19. Study details: Italy, Spain and the United States were the sources of the convalescent and acute COVID-19 samples. Nucleic acid was either cDNA or gDNA, and it came from T cells, B-cell-depleted T cells, or PBMCs.

This CDR3 is built from 13 residues. Trimming left V 4 bases short and J 5 bases short, with 11 bases between. Germline CDR1 and CDR2: LNHDA and SQIVND (reference sequence). Authors' methods: Cell counts per sample came from amplifying reference gene primers. The method was immunoSEQ multiplex PCR; TCRdb's version includes in-frame clones alone and lacks a portion of them. V and J calls plus clone size are reproduced from that table; the DNA served to infer D and trimming. Of 280,000 or so clones in the sample, around 87% are singletons; the top ten hold over 2%. This clone was seen a handful of times.

The chain is built from TRBV19 and TRBJ2-5; no reliable D call. The specimen was peripheral blood. The receptor was isolated from a woman aged 25 to 45 who had recovered from COVID-19. This chain's CDR3 is CASSSQRAETQYF. The CDR3 nucleotides are TGTGCCAGTAGTAGTCAGCGCGCTGAGACCCAGTACTTC.